This T cell receptor beta chain was obtained from a study of vaccination and CD4 T cells after COVID-19. Study summary: At a median approximately 100 days (range 35 to 161) after diagnosis, post-COVID samples were drawn. General observations from the study: SARS-CoV-2-reactive clonotypes showed a nonsignificant median rise from about 20 to 38. For convalescent patients, 304 of the 307 vaccine-specific clones analyzed were classified as spike mono-reactive.

Deletions cut 3 bases from V and 0 bases from J, with 9 bases between. Germline lookup yields CDR1 MNHEY and CDR2 SVGEGT. The CDR3 covers 15 residues. Documented treatment: roughly 10-day PBMC culture with coronavirus spike peptide pools or control peptides (ViraFEST assay). By frequency in the sample, this clonotype is medium-sized. Its antigen is unknown. CD4+ T cells that had been cultured provided DNA sequenced with the Oncomine TCR Beta short-read assay. Each CDR3 protein gets one entry after TCRdb re-called the PCR reads with MiXCR. The table has about 12,000 distinct CDR3 sequences, 35% to 45% seen once.

The receptor comes from a human donor with COVID-19. Input material: cultured CD4+ T cells from blood. J is TRBJ2-1 and V is TRBV6-2 or TRBV6-3; D perhaps matches TRBD2 (6 bases). CDR3: CASSYGGSSYNEQFF. The CDR3, as DNA: TGTGCCAGCAGTTATGGAGGGAGCTCCTACAATGAGCAGTTCTTC.